This T cell receptor (beta chain) was recorded in a study of blood T cell repertoires in COVID-19. How the authors handled the data: Amplification with reference gene primers provided the estimates of nucleated cell counts. TCRdb's copy holds only in-frame clones and misses some; the assay was immunoSEQ multiplex PCR. That table furnishes V, J and clone size, whereas the DNA furnished D and trimming. The data show over 200,000 clones, about four fifths seen once. The CDR3 sequence is 15 residues long. Germline lookup yields CDR1 SGHRS and CDR2 YFSETQ. The J segment lost 5 bases and the V segment lost 4 bases, leaving 8 bases of the junction unmatched.

This clonotype was sampled from a woman aged 40 to 50 with active or convalescent COVID-19. The sample was peripheral blood. This chain links TRBV5-1 with TRBJ2-5, with 10 nucleotides matching TRBD1. The CDR3 region is CASSPGDRGSETQYF. The CDR3 region has the DNA TGCGCCAGCAGCCCCGGGGACAGGGGTTCGGAGACCCAGTACTTC.